This paragraph reports one TCR beta chain. Its antigen is not identified. The data originate from a study of CD8+CD57+ T cells in acquired aplastic anemia. Study at large: 3 to 3.5 ug was the average amount of DNA from sorted CD4+ and CD8+ cells.

Findings of the study overall: The number of CD8+ CDR3 sequences shared by patients and controls was about 30.

The authors sequenced patients whose flow cytometry had shown CD8+CD57+ cell expansion. Prior therapy had not been administered to any patient at the time of blood sampling. Profiling of TCR beta VDJ combinations and CDR3 sequences used genomic DNA as template. TCRdb reprocessed the reads via MiXCR and lists one record per CDR3 protein. The table has some 170,000 distinct CDR3 sequences, roughly 48% seen once; the top ten hold roughly 1.1%. Germline V gene sequence: CDR1 KGHDR, CDR2 SFDVKD. The CDR3 is 13 residues long. Deletions cut 2 bases from V and 5 bases from J, with 7 bases between. The genes are TRBV24-1 and TRBJ2-3, with D maybe TRBD2 (5 bases). The sequence was obtained from a human donor with aplastic anemia. Sequencing was done on a sample of sorted CD4+, CD8+, or CD8+CD57+ T cells (not recorded which) from PBMCs. CDR3 sequence: CATSDSGVDTQYF. DNA of the CDR3: TGTGCCACCAGTGATTCCGGGGTAGATACGCAGTATTTT.